This is a list of T cell receptor beta chains from one sample in a study of T cell repertoires in cytomegalovirus infection. TCRdb recomputed calls from the reads with MiXCR, one row per CDR3 protein. The top ten hold approximately 14% of the sample, which has about 770,000 distinct CDR3 sequences, 25% to 30% seen once. These receptors have no identified antigens. This material consisted of cultured CD8+ T cells from PBMCs, taken from culture after CMV antigen stimulation. These receptor sequences come from a human donor in good health (CMV status not recorded). Some clones in this sample may be carry-over from other donors' samples. Both conserved end residues are part of each CDR3. The D gene is left open where the match is weak. The size of a clone is reported for some rows only, either as once, few or many, or as a class for expanded clones.

V	J	size	D	DNA	CDR3
TRBV7-2	TRBJ1-2	-	-	TGTGCCAGCAGCTCCCCCGTCGGGGGACTGTATGGCTACACCTTC	CASSSPVGGLYGYTF
TRBV13	TRBJ1-6	-	TRBD1	TGTGCCAGCAGCGGACAGGGGGCCCGAAATTCACCCCTCCACTTT	CASSGQGARNSPLHF
TRBV18	TRBJ2-3	-	TRBD2	TGTGCCAGCTCATACAGGACTAGCGGGGGCCTGACAGATACGCAGTATTTT	CASSYRTSGGLTDTQYF
TRBV29-1	TRBJ1-2	-	-	TGCAGCGTCCCCGAGGTGGGGAACTATGGCTACACCTTC	CSVPEVGNYGYTF
TRBV7-2	TRBJ1-5	-	-	TGTGCCAGCAGCGTAACAGGGTTCCTGGGCAATCAGCCCCAGCATTTT	CASSVTGFLGNQPQHF
TRBV27	TRBJ2-3	-	TRBD2	TGTGCCAGCAGTTTATCTGGGGGCGGCCTAGCGGGGGGAAGCACAGATACGCAGTATTTT	CASSLSGGGLAGGSTDTQYF
TRBV7-6	TRBJ1-2	few	TRBD1	TGTGCCAGCAGCCCGGGGACAGGGGGATTTTATGGCTACACCTTC	CASSPGTGGFYGYTF
TRBV2	TRBJ2-1	-	TRBD1	TGTGCCAGCAGTAGGGGACAGGGGGCTGTATACAATGAGCAGTTCTTC	CASSRGQGAVYNEQFF
TRBV29-1	TRBJ1-1	-	TRBD1	TGCAGCGTTGAGGCGGGGACAGGGAACACTGAAGCTTTCTTT	CSVEAGTGNTEAFF
TRBV27	TRBJ1-1	few	-	TGTGCCAGCAGGCCCCGGGGGGGGAAGATGAACACTGAAGCTTTCTTT	CASRPRGGKMNTEAFF
TRBV7-6	TRBJ2-2	-	TRBD2	TGTGCTAGCAGCCCCCGGACTAGCCTAGTGACCGGGGAGCTGTTTTTT	CASSPRTSLVTGELFF
TRBV7-9	TRBJ1-3	many	TRBD1	TGTGCCAGCAGGCCCTCGTTCGGACAGGGACTAAACACCATATATTTT	CASRPSFGQGLNTIYF
TRBV10-3	TRBJ1-4	-	-	TGTGCCATCAGGGCCGCAACTAATGAAAAACTGTTTTTT	CAIRAATNEKLFF
TRBV2	TRBJ1-1	-	-	TGTGCCAGCACCCGGGTCGGGGAAACTGAAGCTTTCTTT	CASTRVGETEAFF
TRBV4-1	TRBJ1-1	few	TRBD1	TGCGCCAGCAGCCTAACGACAGGGAGTTCCACTGAAGCTTTCTTT	CASSLTTGSSTEAFF
TRBV2	TRBJ1-6	few	-	TGTGCCAGCAGTGAAGGGGGTTGGGGTTCACCCCTCCACTTT	CASSEGGWGSPLHF
TRBV29-1	TRBJ1-2	-	-	TGCAGCGTTGAAGTACCGACAGTAGCTAACTATGGCTACACCTTC	CSVEVPTVANYGYTF
TRBV10-3	TRBJ1-2	-	-	TGTGCCATCTTTCAGTCGTCCAGGGCGGACTATGGCTACACCTTC	CAIFQSSRADYGYTF
TRBV6-6	TRBJ1-1	-	-	TGTGCCAGCAGCCACAGCAGGGTACTAAACACTGAAGCTTTCTTT	CASSHSRVLNTEAFF
TRBV10-1	TRBJ2-1	few	-	TGCGCCAGCAGTGAGGACGTGAGCTCCTACAATGAGCAGTTCTTC	CASSEDVSSYNEQFF
TRBV6-6	TRBJ1-2	-	-	TGTGCCAGCAGTCCACTGGATATAATCTATGGCTACACCTTC	CASSPLDIIYGYTF
TRBV7-2	TRBJ1-1	few	-	TGTGCCAGCCGGGGGGGCTCGGACACTGAAGCTTTCTTT	CASRGGSDTEAFF
TRBV7-8	TRBJ2-3	few	TRBD1	TGTGCCAGCAGCCCCACCGGGACAGGGTTTATCCGCGATACGCAGTATTTT	CASSPTGTGFIRDTQYF
TRBV6-5	TRBJ2-7	-	TRBD1	TGTGCCAGCAGTTACTCGATCGCAGGACAGGGTTGGTACGAGCAGTACTTC	CASSYSIAGQGWYEQYF
TRBV6-1	TRBJ1-1	few	-	TGTGCCAGCAGTGAAGCCGAGGGTTACACTGAAGCTTTCTTT	CASSEAEGYTEAFF
TRBV27	TRBJ2-3	-	TRBD1	TGTGCCAGCAGTTCCTTCCGACAGGGGGGAAGGAGGACAGATACGCAGTATTTT	CASSSFRQGGRRTDTQYF
TRBV20-1	TRBJ1-2	-	-	TGCAGTGCTAGGGGACCTAGGGGCGAGTATGGCTACACCTTC	CSARGPRGEYGYTF
TRBV7-8	TRBJ2-1	many	TRBD2	TGTGCCAGCAGCTTAGCAAGGGACTACGAGCACAATGAGCAGTTCTTC	CASSLARDYEHNEQFF
TRBV13	TRBJ2-1	-	TRBD2	TGTGCCAGCAGCTTAATAGCGGGGGGGCCGGGGAACAATGAGCAGTTCTTC	CASSLIAGGPGNNEQFF
TRBV27	TRBJ2-3	-	TRBD2	TGTGCCAGCAGTCCCTACCCCCTGCGGGGGAGCACAGATACGCAGTATTTT	CASSPYPLRGSTDTQYF
TRBV7-2	TRBJ1-2	-	-	TGTGCCAGCAGCTTGGCCAGGGAAAGAGGTGACTATGGCTACACCTTC	CASSLARERGDYGYTF
TRBV5-4	TRBJ2-1	-	-	TGTGCCAGCAGCTTGGACAGGAACGACAATGAGCAGTTCTTC	CASSLDRNDNEQFF
TRBV6-5	TRBJ1-5	few	-	TGTGCCAGCAGAACGGGGCCCGCGGGCAATCAGCCCCAGCATTTT	CASRTGPAGNQPQHF
TRBV20-1	TRBJ1-5	-	-	TGCAGTGCTTACCCCCCCCCCGGGTATAGCAATCAGCCCCAGCATTTT	CSAYPPPGYSNQPQHF
TRBV19	TRBJ1-4	-	-	TGTGCCAGTAGGCCCCTCTGGGAGATCAATAATGAAAAACTGTTTTTT	CASRPLWEINNEKLFF
TRBV12-3/TRBV12-4	TRBJ1-5	-	TRBD1	TGTGCCAGCAGTTTACCAAGAACAGGGGGCCTAGATAGCAATCAGCCCCAGCATTTT	CASSLPRTGGLDSNQPQHF
TRBV7-6	TRBJ2-5	many	-	TGTGCCAGCAGCTTAGTCGAGGGGGGGGAGACCCAGTACTTC	CASSLVEGGETQYF
TRBV4-1	TRBJ2-7	-	-	TGCGCCAGCAGCCAAGCCCCGGGGGCCGCCTACGAGCAGTACTTC	CASSQAPGAAYEQYF
TRBV9	TRBJ2-3	few	-	TGTGCCAGCAGCGTAGAAGGGGGAAGCCTCACAGATACGCAGTATTTT	CASSVEGGSLTDTQYF
TRBV10-3	TRBJ2-1	-	-	TGTGCCATCAGTGATCCCGGCGTCCTCTATGAGCAGTTCTTC	CAISDPGVLYEQFF
TRBV5-1	TRBJ2-7	-	-	TGCGCCAGCAGCTTGGTAGGTCAGGGACCCTACGAGCAGTACTTC	CASSLVGQGPYEQYF
TRBV19	TRBJ2-1	-	-	TGTGCCAGTAGTATGAGCTCAAGCTCCTACAATGAGCAGTTCTTC	CASSMSSSSYNEQFF
TRBV5-1	TRBJ2-3	-	-	TGCGCCAGCAGCTTGAGGGGGGAAGATACGCAGTATTTT	CASSLRGEDTQYF
TRBV6-4	TRBJ1-1	-	-	TGTGCCAGCAGTGTCTTTAACAGCGCTACAAGCGAAGCTTTCTTT	CASSVFNSATSEAFF
TRBV6-2/TRBV6-3	TRBJ2-7	-	TRBD2	TGTGCCAGCAGCCCCTGGCTAGCGGGGGACCTCTACGAGCAGTACTTC	CASSPWLAGDLYEQYF
TRBV6-6	TRBJ1-3	once	-	TGTGCCAGCAGTTACGCTAGGGGGGGGGGGTCTGGAAACACCATATATTTT	CASSYARGGGSGNTIYF
TRBV7-6	TRBJ1-6	few	-	TGTGCCAGCAGCTTAGAAGCAGGACAAAGCGATTTTAGTAATTCACCCCTCCACTTT	CASSLEAGQSDFSNSPLHF
TRBV6-1	TRBJ1-5	few	-	TGTGCCAGCAGTGACCTTCGACTCGTCCGCAATCAGCCCCAGCATTTT	CASSDLRLVRNQPQHF
TRBV13	TRBJ1-4	once	-	TGTGCCAGCAGCTTTGGAACAGACGGAACTAATGAAAAACTGTTTTTT	CASSFGTDGTNEKLFF